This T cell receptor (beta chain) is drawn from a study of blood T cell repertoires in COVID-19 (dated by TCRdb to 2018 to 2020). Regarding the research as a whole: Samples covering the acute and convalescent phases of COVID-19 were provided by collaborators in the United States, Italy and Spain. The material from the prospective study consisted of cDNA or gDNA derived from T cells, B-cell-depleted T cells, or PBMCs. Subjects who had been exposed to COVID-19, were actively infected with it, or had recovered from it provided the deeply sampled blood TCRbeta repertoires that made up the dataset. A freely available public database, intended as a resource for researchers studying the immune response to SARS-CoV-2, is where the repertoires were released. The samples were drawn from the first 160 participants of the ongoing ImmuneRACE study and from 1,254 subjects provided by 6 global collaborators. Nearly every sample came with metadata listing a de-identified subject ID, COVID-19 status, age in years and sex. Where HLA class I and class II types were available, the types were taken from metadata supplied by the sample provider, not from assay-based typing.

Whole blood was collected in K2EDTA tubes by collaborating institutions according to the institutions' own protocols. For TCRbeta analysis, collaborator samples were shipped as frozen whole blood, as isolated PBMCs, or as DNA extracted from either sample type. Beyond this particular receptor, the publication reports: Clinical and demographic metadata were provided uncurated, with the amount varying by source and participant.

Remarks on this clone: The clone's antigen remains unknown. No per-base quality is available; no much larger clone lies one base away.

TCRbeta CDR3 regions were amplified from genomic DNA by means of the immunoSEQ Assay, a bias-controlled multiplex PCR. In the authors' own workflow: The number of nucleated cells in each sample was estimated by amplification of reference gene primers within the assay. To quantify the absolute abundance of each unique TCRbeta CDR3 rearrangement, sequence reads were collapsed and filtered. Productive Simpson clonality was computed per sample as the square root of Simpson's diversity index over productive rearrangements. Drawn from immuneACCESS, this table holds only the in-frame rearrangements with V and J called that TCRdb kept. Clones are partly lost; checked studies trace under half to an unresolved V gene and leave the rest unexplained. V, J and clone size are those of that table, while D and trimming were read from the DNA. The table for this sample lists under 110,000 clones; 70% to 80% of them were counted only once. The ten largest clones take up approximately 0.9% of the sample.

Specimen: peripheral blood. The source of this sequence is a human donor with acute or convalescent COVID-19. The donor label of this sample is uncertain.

The CDR3 loop reads CASRGVQTGTSYEQYF. The DNA sequence reads TGCGCCAGCAGAGGAGTTCAGACAGGGACCTCCTACGAGCAGTACTTC. Recombination joined TRBV4-1 with TRBJ2-7; the junction holds 7 bases that match TRBD1. The germline V gene sets CDR1 to MGHRA and CDR2 to YSYEKL. Trimming removed 6 bases from V and 0 bases from J; the gene matches leave 11 bases unexplained. The CDR3 covers 16 residues, taking in both the cysteine and the phenylalanine. Of the read, only the CDR3 DNA is kept; its 48 bases are in frame from base 1.